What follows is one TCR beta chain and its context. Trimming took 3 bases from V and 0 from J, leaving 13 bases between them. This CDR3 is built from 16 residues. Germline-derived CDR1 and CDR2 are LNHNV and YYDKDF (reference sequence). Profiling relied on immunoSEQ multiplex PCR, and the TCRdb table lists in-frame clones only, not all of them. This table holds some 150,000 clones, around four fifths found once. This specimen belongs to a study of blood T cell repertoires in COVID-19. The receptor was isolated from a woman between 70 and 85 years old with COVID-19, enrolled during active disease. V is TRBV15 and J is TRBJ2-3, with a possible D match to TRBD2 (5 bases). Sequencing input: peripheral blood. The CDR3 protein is CATSSGFGVSTDTQYF. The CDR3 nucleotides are TGTGCCACCAGCAGTGGGTTCGGGGTTAGCACAGATACGCAGTATTTT.